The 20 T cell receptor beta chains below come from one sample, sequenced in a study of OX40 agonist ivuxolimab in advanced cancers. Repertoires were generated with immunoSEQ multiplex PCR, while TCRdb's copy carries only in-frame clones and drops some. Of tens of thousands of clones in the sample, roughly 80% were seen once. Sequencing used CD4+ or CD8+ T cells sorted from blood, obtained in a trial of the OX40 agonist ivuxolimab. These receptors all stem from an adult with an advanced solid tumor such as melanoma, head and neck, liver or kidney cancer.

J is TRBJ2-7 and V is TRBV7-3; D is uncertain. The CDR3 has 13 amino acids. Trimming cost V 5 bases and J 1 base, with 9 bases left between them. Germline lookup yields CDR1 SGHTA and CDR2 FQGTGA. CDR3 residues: CASSLQDSYEQYF. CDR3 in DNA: TGTGCCAGCAGCCTCCAGGATTCCTACGAGCAGTACTTC.

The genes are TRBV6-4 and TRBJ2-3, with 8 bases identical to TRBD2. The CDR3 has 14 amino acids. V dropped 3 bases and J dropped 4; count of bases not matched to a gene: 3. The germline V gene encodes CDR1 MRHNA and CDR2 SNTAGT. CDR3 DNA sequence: TGTGCCAGCAGTGAGTCGGGGGGGCCAGATACGCAGTATTTT. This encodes CASSESGGPDTQYF.

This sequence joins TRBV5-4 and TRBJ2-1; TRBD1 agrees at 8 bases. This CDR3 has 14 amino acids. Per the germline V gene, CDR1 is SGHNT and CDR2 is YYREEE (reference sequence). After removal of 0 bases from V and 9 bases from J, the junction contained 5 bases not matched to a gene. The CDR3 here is CASSLVTGEGEQFF. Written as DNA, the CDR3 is TGTGCCAGCAGCTTGGTGACAGGGGAAGGTGAGCAGTTCTTC.

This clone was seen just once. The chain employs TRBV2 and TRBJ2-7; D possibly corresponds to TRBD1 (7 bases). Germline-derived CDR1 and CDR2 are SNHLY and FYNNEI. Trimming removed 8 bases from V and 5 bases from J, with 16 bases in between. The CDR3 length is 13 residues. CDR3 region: CASPLQGGDEQYF. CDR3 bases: TGTGCCAGCCCCCTTCAGGGGGGCGACGAGCAGTACTTC.

The CDR3 nucleotides read TGTGCCAGCAGCTTGGGGGGGGCTAGCAATCAGCCCCAGCATTTT. Translation: CASSLGGASNQPQHF. The chain is built from TRBV11-2 and TRBJ1-5, with D maybe TRBD1 (6 bases). Germline-derived CDR1 and CDR2 are SGHAT and FQNNGV. The germline V and J ends were trimmed by 3 bases and 0 bases, with 9 bases remaining between them. The CDR3 runs 15 residues.

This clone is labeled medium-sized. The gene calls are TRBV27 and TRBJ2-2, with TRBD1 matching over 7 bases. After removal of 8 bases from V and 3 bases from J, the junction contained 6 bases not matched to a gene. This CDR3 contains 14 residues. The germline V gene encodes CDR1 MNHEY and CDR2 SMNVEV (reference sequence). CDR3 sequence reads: CASSTGPYTGELFF. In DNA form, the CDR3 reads TGTGCCAGCTCGACAGGGCCGTACACCGGGGAGCTGTTTTTT.

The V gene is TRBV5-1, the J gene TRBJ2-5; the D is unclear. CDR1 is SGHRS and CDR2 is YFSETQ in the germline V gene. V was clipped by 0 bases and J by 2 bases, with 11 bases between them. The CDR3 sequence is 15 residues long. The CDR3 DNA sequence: TGCGCCAGCAGCTTGGATCTAGGGCTACAAGAGACCCAGTACTTC. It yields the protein CASSLDLGLQETQYF. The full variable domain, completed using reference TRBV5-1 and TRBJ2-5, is KAGVTQTPRYLIKTRGQQVTLSCSPISGHRSVSWYQQTPGQGLQFLFEYFSETQRNKGNFPGRFSGRQFSNSRSEMNVSTLELGDSALYLCASSLDLGLQETQYFGPGTRLLVL.

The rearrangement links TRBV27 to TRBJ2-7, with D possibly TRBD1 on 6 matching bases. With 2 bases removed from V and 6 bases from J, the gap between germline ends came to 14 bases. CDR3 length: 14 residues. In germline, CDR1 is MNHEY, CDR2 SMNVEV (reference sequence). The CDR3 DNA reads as TGTGCCAGCAGTTTACGCCTAGGGGGTCGCGAGCAGTACTTC. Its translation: CASSLRLGGREQYF.

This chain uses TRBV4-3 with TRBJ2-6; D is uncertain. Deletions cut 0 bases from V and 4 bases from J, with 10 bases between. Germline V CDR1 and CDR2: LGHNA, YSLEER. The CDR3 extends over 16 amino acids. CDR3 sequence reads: CASSQEEGRGANVLTF. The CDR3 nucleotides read TGCGCCAGCAGCCAAGAAGAAGGGCGAGGGGCCAACGTCCTGACTTTC.

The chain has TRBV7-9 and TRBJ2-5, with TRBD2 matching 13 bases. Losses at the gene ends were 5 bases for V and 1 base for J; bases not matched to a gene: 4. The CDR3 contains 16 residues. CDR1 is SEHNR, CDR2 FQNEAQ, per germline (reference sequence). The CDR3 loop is CASSPTSGGLQETQYF. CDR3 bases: TGTGCCAGCAGCCCGACTAGCGGGGGGCTCCAAGAGACCCAGTACTTC.

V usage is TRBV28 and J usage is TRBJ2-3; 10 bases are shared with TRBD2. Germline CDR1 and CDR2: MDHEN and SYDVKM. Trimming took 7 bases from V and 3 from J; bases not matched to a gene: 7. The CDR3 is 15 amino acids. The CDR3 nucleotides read TGTGCCAGCACCCTCGGGACTAGCGCTACAGATACGCAGTATTTT. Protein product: CASTLGTSATDTQYF.

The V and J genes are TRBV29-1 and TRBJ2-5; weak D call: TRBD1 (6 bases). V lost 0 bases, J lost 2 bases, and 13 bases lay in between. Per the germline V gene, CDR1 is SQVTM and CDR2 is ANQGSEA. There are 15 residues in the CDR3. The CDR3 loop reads CSVEETGTRQETQYF. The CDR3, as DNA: TGCAGCGTTGAAGAGACCGGGACACGACAAGAGACCCAGTACTTC. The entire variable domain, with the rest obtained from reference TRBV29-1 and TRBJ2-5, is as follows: SAVISQKPSRDICQRGTSLTIQCQVDSQVTMMFWYRQQPGQSLTLIATANQGSEATYESGFVIDKFPISRPNLTFSTLTVSNMSPEDSSIYLCSVEETGTRQETQYFGPGTRLLVL.

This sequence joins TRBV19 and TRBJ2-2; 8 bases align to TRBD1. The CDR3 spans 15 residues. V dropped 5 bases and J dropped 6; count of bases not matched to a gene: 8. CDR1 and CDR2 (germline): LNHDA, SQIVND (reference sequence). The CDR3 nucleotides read TGTGCCAGTAGTTTCGGACAGGGTATGCCCGGGGAGCTGTTTTTT. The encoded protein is CASSFGQGMPGELFF.

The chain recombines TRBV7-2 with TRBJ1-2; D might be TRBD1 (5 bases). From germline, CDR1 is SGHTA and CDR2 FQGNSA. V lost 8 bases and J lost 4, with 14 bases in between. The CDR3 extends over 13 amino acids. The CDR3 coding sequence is TGTGCCAGCCTTCTTTCAGGGCCCTATGGCTACACCTTC. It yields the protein CASLLSGPYGYTF.

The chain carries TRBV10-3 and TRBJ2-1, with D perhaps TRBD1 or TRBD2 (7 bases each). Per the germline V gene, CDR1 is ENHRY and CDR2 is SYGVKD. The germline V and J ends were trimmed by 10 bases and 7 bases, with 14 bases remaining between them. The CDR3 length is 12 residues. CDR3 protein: CATDQGGNEQFF. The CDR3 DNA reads TGTGCCACCGACCAGGGGGGGAATGAGCAGTTCTTC.

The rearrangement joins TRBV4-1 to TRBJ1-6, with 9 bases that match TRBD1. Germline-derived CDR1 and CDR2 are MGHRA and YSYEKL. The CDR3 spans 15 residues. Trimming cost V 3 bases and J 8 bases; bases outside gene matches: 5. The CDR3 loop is CASSHLGQGDSPLHF. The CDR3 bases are TGCGCCAGCAGCCACCTGGGACAGGGAGATTCACCCCTCCACTTT.

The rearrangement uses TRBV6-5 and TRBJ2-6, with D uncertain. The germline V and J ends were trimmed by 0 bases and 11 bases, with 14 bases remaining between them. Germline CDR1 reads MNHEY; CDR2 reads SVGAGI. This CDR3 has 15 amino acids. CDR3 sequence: CASSYSTAELHVLTF. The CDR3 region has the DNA TGTGCCAGCAGTTACTCGACCGCGGAGCTTCACGTCCTGACTTTC.

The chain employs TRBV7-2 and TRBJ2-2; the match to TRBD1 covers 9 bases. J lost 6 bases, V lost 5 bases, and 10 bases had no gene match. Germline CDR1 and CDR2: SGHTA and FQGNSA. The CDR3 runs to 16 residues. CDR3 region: CASSPTPGTGSGELFF. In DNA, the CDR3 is TGTGCCAGCAGCCCAACCCCCGGGACAGGGTCCGGGGAGCTGTTTTTT.

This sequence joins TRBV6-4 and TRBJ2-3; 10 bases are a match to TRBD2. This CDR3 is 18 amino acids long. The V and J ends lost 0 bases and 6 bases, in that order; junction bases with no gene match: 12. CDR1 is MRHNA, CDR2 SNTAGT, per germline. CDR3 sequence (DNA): TGTGCCAGCAGTGACTCCCAGTTTTCAGCGGGAGGGCCGGATACGCAGTATTTT. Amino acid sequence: CASSDSQFSAGGPDTQYF.

DNA for the CDR3: TGTGCCAGCAGTATGAACACCGGGGAGCTGTTTTTT. This gives the protein CASSMNTGELFF. The chain employs TRBV6-1 and TRBJ2-2; D is unresolved. Trimming stripped 5 bases from V and 1 base from J, with 2 bases between. The V gene's germline CDR1 is MNHNS and CDR2 SASEGT. The CDR3 contains 12 residues.